These 2 T cell receptor beta chains originate from one sample sequenced in a study of blood T cell repertoires in COVID-19. The data were produced by immunoSEQ multiplex PCR, yet TCRdb's version contains in-frame clones alone and is incomplete. The table shows fewer than 250,000 clones, with approximately 90% occurring only once. The sequenced sample was PBMCs or T cells enriched from blood (not recorded which). These TCRs come from a woman aged 40 to 55 in a cohort exposed to, infected with or recovered from COVID-19 (not recorded which).

The V and J genes are TRBV4-1 and TRBJ2-3; the match to TRBD2 covers 8 bases. This CDR3 has 16 amino acids. With 3 bases clipped from V and 2 bases from J, the junction kept 7 bases outside the gene matches. Per germline, CDR1 MGHRA and CDR2 YSYEKL. The CDR3 DNA reads as TGCGCCAGCAGCCAGCCCACTAGCGGACCCACAGATACGCAGTATTTT. Encoded protein: CASSQPTSGPTDTQYF.

The chain is built from TRBV10-3 and TRBJ2-7; 11 bases fit TRBD2. The CDR3 spans 14 residues. Germline values: CDR1 ENHRY, CDR2 SYGVKD. The ends lost 3 bases at V and 3 bases at J; junction bases unmatched: 1. CDR3 sequence: CAISDGTSGYEQYF. The CDR3 nucleotides are TGTGCCATCAGTGACGGGACTAGCGGCTACGAGCAGTACTTC.